These T cell receptor beta chains were read from a single sample in a study of blood T cell repertoires in COVID-19. The protocol was immunoSEQ multiplex PCR, while the TCRdb copy is restricted to in-frame clones and leaves out a portion. The profile shows around 460,000 clones, 85% to 90% of them singletons. The material sequenced was peripheral blood. The receptors were sampled from a man aged 18 to 30 with COVID-19, enrolled during active disease. Each CDR3 is given with its conserved first and last residue.

cdr3_length	j_call	v_call	cdr3_aa
18	TRBJ2-3	TRBV28	CASSPGLDGSLRTDTQYF
16	TRBJ1-2	TRBV5-1	CASSLAGTGAIYGYTF
14	TRBJ1-5	TRBV21-1	CASSKQGKNQPQHF
15	TRBJ2-1	TRBV10-1	CASSESSSGRNEQFF
14	TRBJ1-4	TRBV6-5	CASSNRVDSEKLFF
15	TRBJ2-6	TRBV5-1	CASSTEGYGANVLTF
13	TRBJ2-5	TRBV30	CAWRERDWETQYF
15	TRBJ2-2	TRBV6-1	CASSEKGARTGELFF
11	TRBJ2-5	TRBV6-5	CASSKPGIQYF
13	TRBJ1-2	TRBV6-5	CASSYSKGFGYTF
16	TRBJ1-4	TRBV24-1	CATSDFRGAGTEKLFF